This is a list of T cell receptor beta chains from one sample in a study of blood T cell repertoires in COVID-19. Assay: immunoSEQ multiplex PCR; the TCRdb copy retains only in-frame clones and omits some. The sample holds 110,000 or so clones, over 75% seen once. The sample comprised peripheral blood. Source of these receptors: a woman in her forties or fifties with acute or convalescent COVID-19. Both conserved end residues are part of each CDR3. D genes are given only for firm matches. Clone size is not always given. Where it is, it says once, few, many or a class for expanded clones.

v_call: TRBV18; j_call: TRBJ1-4; clone_size: .; d_call: TRBD1; cdr3_aa: CASSLQGALNEKLFF; cdr3_nt: TGTGCCAGCTCACTCCAGGGGGCCCTTAATGAAAAACTGTTTTTT
v_call: TRBV12-3/TRBV12-4; j_call: TRBJ1-2; clone_size: .; d_call: .; cdr3_aa: CASSWAVTYGYTF; cdr3_nt: TGTGCCAGCAGTTGGGCAGTAACCTATGGCTACACCTTC
v_call: TRBV3-1/TRBV3-2; j_call: TRBJ2-3; clone_size: .; d_call: TRBD2; cdr3_aa: CASSRAGSTDTQYF; cdr3_nt: TGTGCCAGCAGCCGAGCGGGAAGCACAGATACGCAGTATTTT
v_call: TRBV19; j_call: TRBJ2-6; clone_size: .; d_call: TRBD1; cdr3_aa: CASIDRGSSSGANVLTF; cdr3_nt: TGTGCCAGTATAGACAGGGGGTCCAGCTCTGGGGCCAACGTCCTGACTTTC
v_call: TRBV9; j_call: TRBJ2-3; clone_size: .; d_call: TRBD2; cdr3_aa: CASSVGLAGGLTDTQYF; cdr3_nt: TGTGCCAGCAGCGTCGGGCTAGCGGGGGGCCTCACAGATACGCAGTATTTT
v_call: TRBV5-1; j_call: TRBJ2-2; clone_size: .; d_call: TRBD1; cdr3_aa: CASSVRQGAGELFF; cdr3_nt: TGCGCCAGCAGCGTACGGCAGGGGGCCGGGGAGCTGTTTTTT
v_call: TRBV19; j_call: TRBJ1-2; clone_size: .; d_call: TRBD1; cdr3_aa: CASRTGLLENYGYTF; cdr3_nt: TGTGCCAGTCGGACAGGACTACTGGAGAACTATGGCTACACCTTC
v_call: TRBV7-2; j_call: TRBJ1-4; clone_size: .; d_call: .; cdr3_aa: CASSSDRYNEKLFF; cdr3_nt: TGTGCCAGCAGCTCCGACAGATATAATGAAAAACTGTTTTTT
v_call: TRBV3-1/TRBV3-2; j_call: TRBJ1-1; clone_size: .; d_call: .; cdr3_aa: CASQRGIEAFF; cdr3_nt: TGTGCCAGCCAAAGAGGAATTGAAGCTTTCTTT
v_call: TRBV12-2; j_call: TRBJ1-2; clone_size: .; d_call: .; cdr3_aa: CASRLASITGRGGYTF; cdr3_nt: TGTGCAAGTCGCTTAGCCTCTATCACCGGGCGGGGAGGCTACACCTTC
v_call: TRBV4-1; j_call: TRBJ2-2; clone_size: .; d_call: TRBD1; cdr3_aa: CASSQDPGQRTGELFF; cdr3_nt: TGCGCCAGCAGCCAAGATCCGGGACAGCGCACCGGGGAGCTGTTTTTT
v_call: TRBV7-9; j_call: TRBJ1-1; clone_size: .; d_call: TRBD1; cdr3_aa: CASGDREGTEAFF; cdr3_nt: TGTGCCAGCGGGGACAGGGAGGGGACTGAAGCTTTCTTT
v_call: TRBV12-3/TRBV12-4; j_call: TRBJ1-1; clone_size: .; d_call: .; cdr3_aa: CASSLGAGAEAFF; cdr3_nt: TGTGCCAGCAGTTTAGGGGCCGGCGCTGAAGCTTTCTTT
v_call: TRBV6-5; j_call: TRBJ1-1; clone_size: .; d_call: .; cdr3_aa: CASSHEGRGEAFF; cdr3_nt: TGTGCCAGCAGCCATGAGGGGAGGGGTGAAGCTTTCTTT
v_call: TRBV28; j_call: TRBJ1-1; clone_size: .; d_call: TRBD1; cdr3_aa: CASTDRAPNTEAFF; cdr3_nt: TGTGCCAGCACAGACAGGGCTCCGAACACTGAAGCTTTCTTT
v_call: TRBV28; j_call: TRBJ2-1; clone_size: .; d_call: TRBD1; cdr3_aa: CASSFPRTGDANEQFF; cdr3_nt: TGTGCCAGCAGTTTCCCGAGGACAGGAGACGCCAATGAGCAGTTCTTC
v_call: TRBV7-3; j_call: TRBJ2-1; clone_size: many; d_call: TRBD2; cdr3_aa: CASSFFPGLAVNEQFF; cdr3_nt: TGTGCCAGCAGCTTCTTCCCGGGACTAGCGGTAAATGAGCAGTTCTTC
v_call: TRBV6-1; j_call: TRBJ2-7; clone_size: .; d_call: .; cdr3_aa: CASSVQGAGARSYEQYF; cdr3_nt: TGTGCCAGCAGTGTGCAGGGGGCGGGAGCCCGATCCTACGAGCAGTACTTC
v_call: TRBV12-3/TRBV12-4; j_call: TRBJ2-3; clone_size: .; d_call: .; cdr3_aa: CASSSLTDTQYF; cdr3_nt: TGTGCCAGCAGTTCACTCACAGATACGCAGTATTTT
v_call: TRBV29-1; j_call: TRBJ1-2; clone_size: once; d_call: .; cdr3_aa: CSVRRGGSNYGYTF; cdr3_nt: TGCAGCGTTCGGAGAGGGGGTTCCAACTATGGCTACACCTTC
v_call: TRBV19; j_call: TRBJ2-1; clone_size: .; d_call: .; cdr3_aa: CASSLLGGGYNEQFF; cdr3_nt: TGTGCCAGTAGTCTCCTGGGAGGGGGCTACAATGAGCAGTTCTTC
v_call: TRBV7-2; j_call: TRBJ1-6; clone_size: .; d_call: TRBD1; cdr3_aa: CASSFGQANSPLHF; cdr3_nt: TGTGCCAGCAGCTTCGGACAGGCCAATTCACCCCTCCACTTT
v_call: TRBV9; j_call: TRBJ2-3; clone_size: .; d_call: .; cdr3_aa: CASSGRTSTDTQYF; cdr3_nt: TGTGCCAGCAGCGGACGGACTAGCACAGATACGCAGTATTTT
v_call: TRBV6-6; j_call: TRBJ2-4; clone_size: .; d_call: TRBD2; cdr3_aa: CASSRYLTSGGAGAKNIQYF; cdr3_nt: TGTGCCAGCAGCCGCTACTTGACTAGCGGGGGGGCGGGTGCCAAAAACATTCAGTACTTC
v_call: TRBV5-1; j_call: TRBJ1-2; clone_size: .; d_call: TRBD1; cdr3_aa: CASSLGDSSYGYTF; cdr3_nt: TGCGCCAGCAGCTTGGGGGACAGTTCCTATGGCTACACCTTC
v_call: TRBV9; j_call: TRBJ1-1; clone_size: .; d_call: .; cdr3_aa: CASSVGEGKTEAFF; cdr3_nt: TGTGCCAGCAGCGTAGGGGAGGGGAAGACTGAAGCTTTCTTT
v_call: TRBV3-1/TRBV3-2; j_call: TRBJ2-5; clone_size: .; d_call: .; cdr3_aa: CAVGGAMETQYF; cdr3_nt: TGTGCAGTCGGAGGGGCTATGGAGACCCAGTACTTC
v_call: TRBV10-2; j_call: TRBJ1-2; clone_size: few; d_call: TRBD1; cdr3_aa: CASSTGGRYGYTF; cdr3_nt: TGCGCCAGCAGCACAGGGGGGAGGTATGGCTACACCTTC
v_call: TRBV9; j_call: TRBJ1-2; clone_size: few; d_call: .; cdr3_aa: CASSPHWTASDGYTF; cdr3_nt: TGTGCCAGCAGCCCCCACTGGACAGCTAGTGATGGCTACACCTTC
v_call: TRBV5-1; j_call: TRBJ2-2; clone_size: .; d_call: TRBD1; cdr3_aa: CASSLVSGGTGELFF; cdr3_nt: TGCGCCAGCAGCTTGGTGTCAGGGGGAACCGGGGAGCTGTTTTTT
v_call: TRBV28; j_call: TRBJ1-2; clone_size: .; d_call: .; cdr3_aa: CASSLLRQVVGRGYTF; cdr3_nt: TGTGCCAGCAGTTTACTGCGACAGGTGGTAGGAAGGGGCTACACCTTC
v_call: TRBV11-2; j_call: TRBJ1-2; clone_size: .; d_call: .; cdr3_aa: CASSLGGQGFYGYTF; cdr3_nt: TGTGCCAGCAGCTTGGGGGGTCAGGGATTCTATGGCTACACCTTC
v_call: TRBV30; j_call: TRBJ1-5; clone_size: few; d_call: TRBD1; cdr3_aa: CAWSPLTGGVGNQPQHF; cdr3_nt: TGTGCCTGGAGCCCCCTCACAGGGGGTGTTGGCAATCAGCCCCAGCATTTT
v_call: TRBV5-4; j_call: TRBJ1-1; clone_size: few; d_call: .; cdr3_aa: CASSPYLGGEGAEAFF; cdr3_nt: TGTGCCAGCAGCCCTTACCTGGGCGGGGAGGGGGCTGAAGCTTTCTTT
v_call: TRBV28; j_call: TRBJ1-1; clone_size: .; d_call: .; cdr3_aa: CASRLGGTEAFF; cdr3_nt: TGTGCCAGCAGATTAGGGGGGACTGAAGCTTTCTTT
v_call: TRBV5-1; j_call: TRBJ1-6; clone_size: .; d_call: TRBD1; cdr3_aa: CASSFDRENNSPLHF; cdr3_nt: TGCGCCAGCAGCTTCGACAGGGAAAATAATTCACCCCTCCACTTT
v_call: TRBV2; j_call: TRBJ1-2; clone_size: .; d_call: TRBD1; cdr3_aa: CASHFQGDYGYTF; cdr3_nt: TGTGCCAGCCATTTTCAGGGGGACTATGGCTACACCTTC
v_call: TRBV19; j_call: TRBJ1-6; clone_size: .; d_call: .; cdr3_aa: CASSERGNSPLHF; cdr3_nt: TGTGCCAGTAGCGAAAGGGGAAATTCACCCCTCCACTTT
v_call: TRBV23-1; j_call: TRBJ2-2; clone_size: .; d_call: TRBD1; cdr3_aa: CASSQSWTGGNTGELFF; cdr3_nt: TGCGCCAGCAGTCAATCTTGGACAGGGGGGAACACCGGGGAGCTGTTTTTT
v_call: TRBV19; j_call: TRBJ1-3; clone_size: .; d_call: .; cdr3_aa: CASSWGLLGNTIYF; cdr3_nt: TGTGCCAGTAGTTGGGGACTGCTCGGAAACACCATATATTTT
v_call: TRBV5-3; j_call: TRBJ1-1; clone_size: .; d_call: .; cdr3_aa: CARSLGTGNTEAFF; cdr3_nt: TGTGCCAGAAGCTTGGGCACAGGGAACACTGAAGCTTTCTTT
v_call: TRBV27; j_call: TRBJ2-1; clone_size: .; d_call: TRBD2; cdr3_aa: CASSSVRPSGVYEQFF; cdr3_nt: TGTGCCAGCAGTTCTGTCCGGCCTAGCGGGGTTTATGAGCAGTTCTTC
v_call: TRBV6-5; j_call: TRBJ2-1; clone_size: .; d_call: .; cdr3_aa: CASSYNAGAGDNEQFF; cdr3_nt: TGTGCCAGCAGTTACAACGCAGGGGCTGGGGACAATGAGCAGTTCTTC
v_call: TRBV6-5; j_call: TRBJ1-2; clone_size: .; d_call: TRBD1; cdr3_aa: CASSPRGGRNYGYTF; cdr3_nt: TGTGCCAGCAGTCCTAGAGGGGGCAGGAACTATGGCTACACCTTC
v_call: TRBV7-9; j_call: TRBJ1-2; clone_size: .; d_call: TRBD1; cdr3_aa: CASSPGQGAFGYTF; cdr3_nt: TGTGCCAGCAGTCCGGGACAGGGGGCTTTTGGCTACACCTTC
v_call: TRBV6-5; j_call: TRBJ1-5; clone_size: once; d_call: TRBD1; cdr3_aa: CASIRGGTSNQPQHF; cdr3_nt: TGTGCCAGCATTAGAGGGGGCACCAGCAATCAGCCCCAGCATTTT
v_call: TRBV7-2; j_call: TRBJ1-5; clone_size: .; d_call: .; cdr3_aa: CASSLDWVGDQPQHF; cdr3_nt: TGTGCCAGCAGCTTAGACTGGGTAGGGGATCAGCCCCAGCATTTT
v_call: TRBV30; j_call: TRBJ1-2; clone_size: .; d_call: TRBD1; cdr3_aa: CAWRGQGLYGYTF; cdr3_nt: TGTGCCTGGAGAGGACAGGGCTTATATGGCTACACCTTC
v_call: TRBV6-6; j_call: TRBJ1-2; clone_size: once; d_call: TRBD1; cdr3_aa: CASSYVGQGAGGYTF; cdr3_nt: TGTGCCAGCAGTTACGTCGGACAGGGGGCCGGCGGCTACACCTTC
v_call: TRBV9; j_call: TRBJ2-1; clone_size: .; d_call: TRBD2; cdr3_aa: CASSVAGGSYNEQFF; cdr3_nt: TGTGCCAGCAGCGTAGCGGGGGGCTCCTACAATGAGCAGTTCTTC
v_call: TRBV18; j_call: TRBJ1-2; clone_size: .; d_call: .; cdr3_aa: CASSPWTVGYTF; cdr3_nt: TGTGCCAGCTCACCCTGGACAGTTGGCTACACCTTC
v_call: TRBV19; j_call: TRBJ2-3; clone_size: .; d_call: TRBD2; cdr3_aa: CASISLSGGRYTQYF; cdr3_nt: TGTGCCAGTATCTCCCTTAGCGGGGGGCGGTATACGCAGTATTTT
v_call: TRBV25-1; j_call: TRBJ2-3; clone_size: .; d_call: TRBD1; cdr3_aa: CASSEGGTGVTDTQYF; cdr3_nt: TGTGCCAGCAGTGAAGGGGGGACAGGGGTTACAGATACGCAGTATTTT